The sequence of this T cell receptor (beta chain) was determined in a study of blood T cell repertoires in COVID-19. Profiled with immunoSEQ multiplex PCR; TCRdb holds only in-frame clones, not every one. The profile shows about 160,000 clones, around 87% of them singletons. The CDR3 contains 13 residues. V shed 3 bases and J shed 5 bases, with 7 bases lying between them. Sequencing was done on a sample of peripheral blood. The V and J genes are TRBV12-3 or TRBV12-4 and TRBJ1-4; D unclear. This clonotype originated in a woman aged 70 to 79 with COVID-19, enrolled during active disease. The CDR3 DNA reads as TGTGCCAGCAGTTTGGCCCTGAATGAAAAACTGTTTTTT. Its protein is CASSLALNEKLFF.